These T cell receptor beta chains were read from a single sample in a study of shared clonotypes between healthy human individuals. Only in-frame clones appear in the TCRdb table, and some are missing; sequencing was by immunoSEQ multiplex PCR. The data contain under 850,000 clones, 92% of them singletons. The sample consisted of naive CD8+ T cells sorted from blood. The receptors derive from a young man in good health. Each CDR3 is given with its conserved first and last residue. The order of the fields is D gene, J gene, V gene, clone size, CDR3 protein, CDR3 DNA. The D gene is left open where the match is weak. Size tells how often a clone was seen (once, few, many) or the class of an expanded clone, and some rows leave it out.

TRBD2 | TRBJ2-1 | TRBV7-9 | . | CASSLEPSGRAFNEQFF | TGTGCCAGCAGCTTAGAACCAAGCGGGAGGGCCTTTAATGAGCAGTTCTTC
. | TRBJ2-1 | TRBV19 | . | CASSIDRAGRSYNEQFF | TGTGCCAGTAGTATAGATCGGGCGGGCCGCTCCTACAATGAGCAGTTCTTC
. | TRBJ2-5 | TRBV28 | . | CASSLNLAEYLQETQYF | TGTGCCAGCAGCCTTAATCTGGCGGAATACCTACAAGAGACCCAGTACTTC
. | TRBJ1-1 | TRBV7-6 | . | CASTSTPGGASEAFF | TGTGCCAGCACCTCCACCCCGGGAGGGGCATCTGAAGCTTTCTTT
TRBD2 | TRBJ2-3 | TRBV27 | . | CASSYGTSRVTDTQYF | TGTGCCAGCAGTTACGGGACTAGCAGGGTCACAGATACGCAGTATTTT
. | TRBJ2-7 | TRBV15 | . | CATTHRGEGAYEQYF | TGTGCCACCACCCACCGGGGGGAGGGGGCCTACGAGCAGTACTTC
TRBD2 | TRBJ2-1 | TRBV27 | . | CASRKWTSEGIEQFF | TGTGCCAGCAGAAAATGGACTAGCGAGGGCATCGAGCAGTTCTTC
TRBD1 | TRBJ1-3 | TRBV7-2 | . | CASSRTGGSLSGNTIYF | TGTGCCAGCAGCCGAACAGGGGGTTCACTCTCTGGAAACACCATATATTTT
TRBD1 | TRBJ2-2 | TRBV5-5 | . | CASSTDREWQATGELFF | TGTGCCAGCAGCACGGACAGGGAGTGGCAGGCCACCGGGGAGCTGTTTTTT
TRBD2 | TRBJ2-5 | TRBV4-1 | . | CASSQLTATSGGDQETQYF | TGCGCCAGCAGCCAGCTAACGGCGACTAGCGGGGGCGACCAAGAGACCCAGTACTTC
. | TRBJ2-7 | TRBV7-9 | . | CASSSMDPEQYF | TGTGCCAGCAGCTCGATGGATCCCGAGCAGTACTTC
TRBD2 | TRBJ2-3 | TRBV13 | . | CASISHSGRGPDTQYF | TGTGCCAGCATCTCGCATAGCGGGAGAGGTCCAGATACGCAGTATTTT
. | TRBJ2-3 | TRBV20-1 | . | CSASGLLQYF | TGCAGTGCTAGCGGACTACTGCAGTATTTT
. | TRBJ2-7 | TRBV28 | . | CASSLFGTHTTYEQYF | TGTGCCAGCAGTTTATTTGGGACGCATACGACCTACGAGCAGTACTTC
. | TRBJ2-1 | TRBV6-5 | . | CASSYSGSSSYNEQFF | TGTGCCAGCAGTTACTCAGGGAGCTCCTCCTACAATGAGCAGTTCTTC
. | TRBJ1-5 | TRBV28 | . | CASSLRGLGNQPQHF | TGTGCCAGCAGTTTAAGGGGGTTGGGAAATCAGCCCCAGCATTTT
TRBD1 | TRBJ2-5 | TRBV10-3 | once | CAISGDRVRETQYF | TGTGCCATCAGTGGGGACAGGGTGAGGGAGACCCAGTACTTC
TRBD1 | TRBJ1-2 | TRBV2 | . | CASREDRVWTF | TGTGCCAGCAGAGAAGACAGGGTATGGACCTTC
. | TRBJ1-4 | TRBV5-1 | . | CASSGGGAVFEKLFF | TGCGCCAGCAGCGGCGGGGGGGCGGTTTTTGAAAAACTGTTTTTT
. | TRBJ1-1 | TRBV29-1 | . | CSVDGGHGGTEAFF | TGCAGCGTCGACGGGGGACATGGGGGCACTGAAGCTTTCTTT
TRBD2 | TRBJ2-1 | TRBV7-9 | . | CASSFGTSGTQEQFF | TGTGCCAGCAGCTTTGGGACTAGCGGGACTCAGGAGCAGTTCTTC
. | TRBJ2-3 | TRBV9 | . | CASSTLAGTGLGDTQYF | TGTGCCAGCAGCACCCTAGCGGGGACAGGCCTAGGAGATACGCAGTATTTT
. | TRBJ1-1 | TRBV11-2 | . | CASSLEVNTEAFF | TGTGCCAGCAGCTTAGAAGTGAACACTGAAGCTTTCTTT
. | TRBJ2-3 | TRBV9 | . | CASSIKGDYLDTQYF | TGTGCCAGCAGCATAAAGGGGGACTATTTAGATACGCAGTATTTT
. | TRBJ1-1 | TRBV29-1 | . | CSVDIIDSYLEAFF | TGCAGCGTTGATATAATCGACAGCTACCTAGAAGCTTTCTTT
. | TRBJ2-2 | TRBV7-9 | . | CASSWGGFRTGELFF | TGTGCCAGCAGCTGGGGTGGCTTCCGGACCGGGGAGCTGTTTTTT
. | TRBJ2-1 | TRBV7-6 | . | CASSSANEQFF | TGTGCCAGCAGCTCAGCCAATGAGCAGTTCTTC
TRBD2 | TRBJ2-3 | TRBV7-9 | . | CASSFVAGDTDTQYF | TGTGCCAGCAGCTTTGTAGCGGGAGACACAGATACGCAGTATTTT
TRBD1 | TRBJ2-7 | TRBV5-6 | . | CASSLWAGGPHEQYF | TGTGCCAGCAGCTTGTGGGCAGGGGGCCCGCACGAGCAGTACTTC
TRBD1 | TRBJ1-4 | TRBV5-6 | once | CASSLEAGGGEKLFF | TGTGCCAGCAGCTTGGAGGCAGGGGGCGGTGAAAAACTGTTTTTT
. | TRBJ2-5 | TRBV7-9 | . | CASSFPLLETQYF | TGTGCCAGCAGCTTCCCCCTCTTGGAGACCCAGTACTTC
. | TRBJ2-7 | TRBV2 | . | CASMAESSYEQYF | TGTGCCAGCATGGCGGAGAGCTCCTACGAGCAGTACTTC
. | TRBJ1-2 | TRBV28 | . | CASSLSSFSRGYTF | TGTGCCAGCAGTCTCTCCAGTTTCAGCCGGGGCTACACCTTC
. | TRBJ2-1 | TRBV28 | . | CASSLVLGGGPLNEQFF | TGTGCCAGCAGTTTGGTCCTAGGGGGAGGGCCGTTGAATGAGCAGTTCTTC
. | TRBJ1-1 | TRBV7-2 | . | CASSLVRIQGLNTEAFF | TGTGCCAGCAGCTTAGTGAGAATTCAGGGGTTGAACACTGAAGCTTTCTTT
. | TRBJ1-3 | TRBV9 | . | CASSSRGGSGNTIYF | TGTGCCAGCAGCTCCCGGGGCGGCTCTGGAAACACCATATATTTT
. | TRBJ2-1 | TRBV29-1 | . | CSVDPAAADEQFF | TGCAGCGTTGACCCAGCTGCTGCCGATGAGCAGTTCTTC
. | TRBJ1-5 | TRBV5-6 | . | CASSLGGNRAANQPQHF | TGTGCCAGCAGCTTGGGTGGAAACAGAGCTGCGAATCAGCCCCAGCATTTT
TRBD1 | TRBJ2-7 | TRBV6-1 | . | CASDDRVSYEQYF | TGTGCCAGCGATGACAGGGTATCCTACGAGCAGTACTTC
TRBD2 | TRBJ2-3 | TRBV28 | . | CASRTSGVTQYF | TGTGCCAGCAGGACTAGCGGGGTTACGCAGTATTTT
. | TRBJ2-2 | TRBV27 | few | CASSLQLAIGELFF | TGTGCCAGCAGTTTACAGCTAGCCATCGGGGAGCTGTTTTTT
. | TRBJ2-7 | TRBV6-5 | . | CASSQGANEQYF | TGTGCCAGCAGCCAGGGAGCCAACGAGCAGTACTTC
. | TRBJ2-1 | TRBV7-2 | . | CASSPGTEQFF | TGTGCCAGCAGTCCTGGGACAGAGCAGTTCTTC
. | TRBJ1-1 | TRBV5-4 | . | CASRPAGVGLITEAFF | TGTGCCAGCAGACCCGCCGGAGTGGGTTTGATTACTGAAGCTTTCTTT
TRBD2 | TRBJ2-2 | TRBV7-7 | . | CASSSSGLGMSGELFF | TGTGCCAGCAGCTCGTCGGGACTAGGAATGTCCGGGGAGCTGTTTTTT
. | TRBJ1-5 | TRBV19 | . | CASSIGYRDSNQPQHF | TGTGCCAGTAGTATAGGGTACAGAGATAGCAATCAGCCCCAGCATTTT
TRBD1 | TRBJ1-5 | TRBV15 | . | CATSRPGQGTQPQHF | TGTGCCACCAGCAGACCGGGACAGGGAACTCAGCCCCAGCATTTT
TRBD2 | TRBJ2-2 | TRBV7-9 | . | CASSLLSAGGPTGELFF | TGTGCCAGCAGCTTATTATCGGCGGGAGGGCCCACCGGGGAGCTGTTTTTT
TRBD1 | TRBJ2-7 | TRBV28 | . | CASSHYDRGYSYEQYF | TGTGCCAGCAGTCACTATGACAGGGGGTACTCCTACGAGCAGTACTTC
. | TRBJ1-1 | TRBV29-1 | many | CSVQGPTEAFF | TGCAGCGTTCAGGGACCCACTGAAGCTTTCTTT
TRBD1 | TRBJ1-1 | TRBV5-6 | . | CASSLVLAGGPMNTEAFF | TGTGCCAGCAGCTTGGTATTGGCAGGGGGCCCTATGAACACTGAAGCTTTCTTT
TRBD1 | TRBJ2-7 | TRBV5-1 | . | CASSRLTLDREAYEQYF | TGCGCCAGCAGCAGACTAACCTTGGACAGGGAGGCATACGAGCAGTACTTC
. | TRBJ2-3 | TRBV7-9 | . | CASSPPRRDTQYF | TGTGCCAGCAGCCCCCCCCGCAGAGATACGCAGTATTTT
TRBD2 | TRBJ2-1 | TRBV4-1 | . | CASSQDSGTTPRNEQFF | TGCGCCAGCAGCCAAGATAGTGGGACTACCCCTCGTAATGAGCAGTTCTTC
TRBD2 | TRBJ2-7 | TRBV30 | . | CAWSPGLVGEQYF | TGTGCCTGGAGTCCAGGACTAGTTGGCGAGCAGTACTTC
. | TRBJ1-5 | TRBV27 | . | CASSLLLDSNQPQHF | TGTGCCAGCAGTTTATTACTTGACTCTAATCAGCCCCAGCATTTT